A selection of T cell receptor beta chains follows, all from one sample in a study of cytomegalovirus exposure and HLA in healthy donors. Clones were read by immunoSEQ multiplex PCR, and TCRdb kept only the in-frame ones, dropping some. Found here are 80,000 to 95,000 clones, under 75% of them singletons; the top ten hold approximately 2.2%. The sequenced material came from PBMCs. These receptors were collected from a human donor in good health. CDR3s include the opening cysteine and the closing phenylalanine or tryptophan. A D gene is named only where the DNA matches it firmly. Clone size appears in some rows only: once, few, many, or a class for an expanded clone.

d_call: .; v_call: TRBV2; clone_size: .; j_call: TRBJ1-2; cdr3_aa: CASSGPGGSIPVNYGYTF; cdr3_nt: TGTGCCAGCAGCGGCCCGGGGGGTTCCATACCGGTTAACTATGGCTACACCTTC
d_call: TRBD2; v_call: TRBV7-2; clone_size: .; j_call: TRBJ2-3; cdr3_aa: CASSFGGGPGDTQYF; cdr3_nt: TGTGCCAGCAGCTTCGGGGGGGGGCCCGGGGATACGCAGTATTTT
d_call: .; v_call: TRBV30; clone_size: few; j_call: TRBJ2-4; cdr3_aa: CAWSPLGVLTNIQYF; cdr3_nt: TGTGCCTGGAGTCCACTCGGGGTTCTAACAAACATTCAGTACTTC
d_call: .; v_call: TRBV19; clone_size: .; j_call: TRBJ1-5; cdr3_aa: CASSSVGDQPQHF; cdr3_nt: TGTGCCAGTAGTTCGGTCGGGGATCAGCCCCAGCATTTT
d_call: .; v_call: TRBV7-2; clone_size: .; j_call: TRBJ2-3; cdr3_aa: CASSLNPTPFTDTQYF; cdr3_nt: TGTGCCAGCAGCTTAAATCCCACACCTTTCACAGATACGCAGTATTTT
d_call: .; v_call: TRBV6-1; clone_size: .; j_call: TRBJ1-3; cdr3_aa: CASSLTGKRGNTIYF; cdr3_nt: TGTGCCAGCAGTCTTACAGGGAAGAGGGGAAACACCATATATTTT
d_call: TRBD2; v_call: TRBV15; clone_size: .; j_call: TRBJ2-3; cdr3_aa: CATSGSGGFTDTQYF; cdr3_nt: TGTGCCACCAGCGGTAGCGGGGGGTTCACAGATACGCAGTATTTT
d_call: .; v_call: TRBV27; clone_size: .; j_call: TRBJ2-2; cdr3_aa: CASSLIALNANTGELFF; cdr3_nt: TGTGCCAGCAGTTTAATAGCGCTCAACGCGAACACCGGGGAGCTGTTTTTT
d_call: .; v_call: TRBV5-5; clone_size: few; j_call: TRBJ2-6; cdr3_aa: CASSGQFGANVLTF; cdr3_nt: TGTGCCAGCTCAGGACAGTTCGGGGCCAACGTCCTGACTTTC
d_call: .; v_call: TRBV5-6; clone_size: .; j_call: TRBJ2-5; cdr3_aa: CASSLDSPGGTQYF; cdr3_nt: TGTGCCAGCAGCTTGGACTCCCCCGGCGGGACCCAGTACTTC
d_call: TRBD1; v_call: TRBV14; clone_size: .; j_call: TRBJ1-2; cdr3_aa: CASSLVRTGRIDGYTF; cdr3_nt: TGTGCCAGCAGCCTTGTCCGGACAGGGCGTATCGATGGCTACACCTTC
d_call: .; v_call: TRBV9; clone_size: .; j_call: TRBJ1-3; cdr3_aa: CASSVGEGNTIYF; cdr3_nt: TGTGCCAGCAGCGTAGGGGAGGGAAACACCATATATTTT
d_call: TRBD1; v_call: TRBV11-3; clone_size: .; j_call: TRBJ2-6; cdr3_aa: CASSSPGQSSGANVLTF; cdr3_nt: TGTGCCAGCAGCAGCCCGGGACAGAGCTCTGGGGCCAACGTCCTGACTTTC
d_call: .; v_call: TRBV11-2; clone_size: .; j_call: TRBJ1-2; cdr3_aa: CASGLDSNRVGYGYTF; cdr3_nt: TGTGCCAGCGGCTTAGATTCAAACAGGGTTGGATATGGCTACACCTTC
d_call: TRBD1; v_call: TRBV6-1; clone_size: few; j_call: TRBJ2-7; cdr3_aa: CASMTTGGSYEQYF; cdr3_nt: TGTGCCAGCATGACGACAGGGGGCTCCTACGAGCAGTACTTC
d_call: TRBD2; v_call: TRBV7-9; clone_size: .; j_call: TRBJ2-1; cdr3_aa: CASSLGLAGGEQFF; cdr3_nt: TGTGCCAGCAGCTTGGGGCTAGCGGGGGGTGAGCAGTTCTTC
d_call: .; v_call: TRBV9; clone_size: few; j_call: TRBJ2-6; cdr3_aa: CASSATGSGANVLTF; cdr3_nt: TGTGCCAGCAGCGCAACAGGATCTGGGGCCAACGTCCTGACTTTC
d_call: .; v_call: TRBV2; clone_size: .; j_call: TRBJ2-5; cdr3_aa: CASSARVPEETQYF; cdr3_nt: TGTGCCAGCAGTGCCAGGGTCCCCGAAGAGACCCAGTACTTC
d_call: TRBD1; v_call: TRBV7-9; clone_size: .; j_call: TRBJ2-7; cdr3_aa: CASSLGQGAYEQYF; cdr3_nt: TGTGCCAGCAGCCTAGGACAGGGGGCCTACGAGCAGTACTTC
d_call: TRBD1; v_call: TRBV30; clone_size: .; j_call: TRBJ1-4; cdr3_aa: CAWRAQGIEKLFF; cdr3_nt: TGTGCCTGGAGGGCACAGGGGATTGAAAAACTGTTTTTT
d_call: .; v_call: TRBV30; clone_size: .; j_call: TRBJ1-1; cdr3_aa: CAWSVDIRGDTEAFF; cdr3_nt: TGTGCCTGGAGTGTAGATATAAGAGGAGACACTGAAGCTTTCTTT
d_call: .; v_call: TRBV9; clone_size: .; j_call: TRBJ2-6; cdr3_aa: CASSPSPSSSGANVLTF; cdr3_nt: TGTGCCAGCAGCCCTAGCCCCAGCAGCTCTGGGGCCAACGTCCTGACTTTC
d_call: .; v_call: TRBV6-5; clone_size: .; j_call: TRBJ2-5; cdr3_aa: CASSFRREETQYF; cdr3_nt: TGTGCCAGCAGCTTCCGGAGGGAAGAGACCCAGTACTTC
d_call: TRBD2; v_call: TRBV5-5; clone_size: .; j_call: TRBJ2-1; cdr3_aa: CASSKTSVSSYNEQFF; cdr3_nt: TGTGCCAGCAGCAAGACTAGCGTCAGCTCCTACAATGAGCAGTTCTTC
d_call: TRBD1; v_call: TRBV15; clone_size: few; j_call: TRBJ2-1; cdr3_aa: CATSRKRTGEFEQFF; cdr3_nt: TGTGCCACCAGCAGGAAAAGGACAGGGGAGTTTGAGCAGTTCTTC